This record concerns one T cell receptor beta chain sequence. A much larger clone differs by one base, so this may be a read error. The CDR3 runs 15 residues. V lost 4 bases and J lost 6, with 16 bases in between. This sample stems from a study of tumor-infiltrating lymphocytes in primary liver carcinoma. Turning to the study itself: In every tissue type, samples returned a similar yield of roughly 3.5 to 8 million productive TCRbeta reads.

Starting from around 0.45 ug of total RNA, TCR beta cDNA was produced with a primer in the constant region. Modified slightly, ARM-PCR produced TCR beta libraries over three nested multiplex PCR rounds. Two initial PCR rounds of around 9 cycles each paired TRBV1-TRBV30 forward primers with a C-beta reverse primer. Each CDR3 protein gets one entry after TCRdb re-called the multiplex PCR reads with MiXCR. This sample yields 300,000 to 350,000 distinct CDR3 sequences, of which less than 70% are seen a single time; about 6.3% belongs to the top ten. Unsorted whole blood yielded the blood RNA, and germline DNA was also extracted.

The rearrangement uses TRBV12-3 or TRBV12-4 and TRBJ2-1; the D call may be TRBD1 or TRBD2 (5 bases each). This clonotype was obtained from a man aged 35 to 55 with primary liver carcinoma and hepatitis B virus infection. Sequencing was performed on peripheral blood. The CDR3 coding sequence is TGTGCCAGCAGTTCCGTCCCTAAGGGGAGCAATGAGCAGTTCTTC. Translation: CASSSVPKGSNEQFF.